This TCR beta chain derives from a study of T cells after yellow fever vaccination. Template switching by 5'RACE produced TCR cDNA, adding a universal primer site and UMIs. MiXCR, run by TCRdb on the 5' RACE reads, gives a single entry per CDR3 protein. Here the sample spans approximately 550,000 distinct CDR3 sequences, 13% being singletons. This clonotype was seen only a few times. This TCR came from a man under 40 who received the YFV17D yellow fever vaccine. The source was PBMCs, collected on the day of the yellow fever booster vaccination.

CDR3 amino acids: CSARPQGTGELFF. In DNA form, the CDR3 reads TGCAGTGCTAGACCTCAGGGGACCGGGGAGCTGTTTTTT. V gene TRBV20-1 combines with J gene TRBJ2-2, with D possibly being TRBD1 (6 bases). The CDR3 sequence is 13 residues long. Germline-derived CDR1 and CDR2 are DFQATT and SNEGSKA (reference sequence). Trimming shortened V by 2 bases and J by 5 bases, and 9 bases separated the two germline ends.